The entry below describes one T cell receptor beta chain. Source study methods: Amplification of reference gene primers provided the estimated nucleated cell counts. Here immunoSEQ multiplex PCR was the method, and the copy in TCRdb shows in-frame clones only, minus some. D and trimming come from the DNA, and the V and J calls and clone size come from that table. This table has around 330,000 clones, about 88% appearing once. Clinical histories supplied by participants themselves formed the basis of cohort assignment. This sample was taken from a study of blood T cell repertoires in COVID-19. Germline CDR1 SEHNR, CDR2 FQNEAQ (reference sequence). V lost 5 bases, J lost 6 bases, and 3 bases stayed unmatched. CDR3 length: 14 residues.

Sequenced: PBMCs or T cells enriched from blood (not recorded which). The V and J genes are TRBV7-9 and TRBJ1-5; 11 nucleotides line up with TRBD1. The sequence came from a man aged 55 to 70 who had recovered from COVID-19. CDR3 loop: CASSPGTGGQPQHF. The CDR3 DNA reads as TGTGCCAGCAGCCCTGGGACAGGGGGTCAGCCCCAGCATTTT.